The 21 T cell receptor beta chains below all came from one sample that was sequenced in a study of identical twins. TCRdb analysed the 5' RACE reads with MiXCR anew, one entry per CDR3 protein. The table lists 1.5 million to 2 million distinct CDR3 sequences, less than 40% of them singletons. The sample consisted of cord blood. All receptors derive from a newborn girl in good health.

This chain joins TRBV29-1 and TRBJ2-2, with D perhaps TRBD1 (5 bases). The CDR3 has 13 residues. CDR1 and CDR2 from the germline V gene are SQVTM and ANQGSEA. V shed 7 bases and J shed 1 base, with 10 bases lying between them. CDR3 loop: CSAPGMNTGELFF. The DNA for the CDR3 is TGCAGCGCCCCAGGGATGAACACCGGGGAGCTGTTTTTT.

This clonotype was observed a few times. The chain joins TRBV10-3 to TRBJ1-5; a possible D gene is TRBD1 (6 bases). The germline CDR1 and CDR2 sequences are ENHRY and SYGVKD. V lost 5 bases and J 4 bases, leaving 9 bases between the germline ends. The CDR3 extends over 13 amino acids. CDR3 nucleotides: TGTGCCATCAGTTACAGGGAGAATCAGCCCCAGCATTTT. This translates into CAISYRENQPQHF.

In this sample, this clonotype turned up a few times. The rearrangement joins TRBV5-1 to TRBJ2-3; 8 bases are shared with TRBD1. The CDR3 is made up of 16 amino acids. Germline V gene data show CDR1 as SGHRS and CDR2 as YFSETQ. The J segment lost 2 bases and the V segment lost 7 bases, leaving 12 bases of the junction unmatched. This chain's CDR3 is CASRLPTGEATDTQYF. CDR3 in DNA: TGCGCCAGCCGATTGCCGACAGGGGAGGCCACAGATACGCAGTATTTT.

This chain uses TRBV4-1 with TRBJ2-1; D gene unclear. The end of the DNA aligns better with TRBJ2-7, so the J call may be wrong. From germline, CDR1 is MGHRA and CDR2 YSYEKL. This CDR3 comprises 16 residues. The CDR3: CASSQGVRKSYNEQYF. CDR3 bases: TGCGCCAGCAGCCAAGGGGTCAGGAAATCCTACAATGAGCAGTACTTC.

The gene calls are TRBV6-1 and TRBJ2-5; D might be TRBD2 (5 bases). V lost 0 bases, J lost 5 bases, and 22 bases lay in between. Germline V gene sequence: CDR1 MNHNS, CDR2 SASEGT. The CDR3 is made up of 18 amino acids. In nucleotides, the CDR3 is TGTGCCAGCAGTGAAGCCTTCCTGAGGACGGGGAGATTTGAGACCCAGTACTTC. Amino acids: CASSEAFLRTGRFETQYF.

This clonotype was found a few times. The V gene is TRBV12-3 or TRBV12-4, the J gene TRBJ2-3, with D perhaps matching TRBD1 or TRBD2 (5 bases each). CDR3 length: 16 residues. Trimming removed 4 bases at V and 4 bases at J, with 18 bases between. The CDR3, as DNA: TGTGCCAGCAGTTCGGCCGGGACGGGGATCGCAGATACGCAGTATTTT. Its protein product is CASSSAGTGIADTQYF.

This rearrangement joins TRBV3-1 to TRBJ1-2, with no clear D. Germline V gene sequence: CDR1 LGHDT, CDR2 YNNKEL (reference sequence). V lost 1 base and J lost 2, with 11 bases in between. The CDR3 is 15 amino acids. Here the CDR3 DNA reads TGTGCCAGCAGCCAAGGTAGCGGCCCCAACTATGGCTACACCTTC. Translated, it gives CASSQGSGPNYGYTF. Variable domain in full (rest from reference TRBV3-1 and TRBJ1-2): DTAVSQTPKYLVTQMGNDKSIKCEQNLGHDTMYWYKQDSKKFLKIMFSYNNKELIINETVPNRFSPKSPDKAHLNLHINSLELGDSAVYFCASSQGSGPNYGYTFGSGTRLTVV.

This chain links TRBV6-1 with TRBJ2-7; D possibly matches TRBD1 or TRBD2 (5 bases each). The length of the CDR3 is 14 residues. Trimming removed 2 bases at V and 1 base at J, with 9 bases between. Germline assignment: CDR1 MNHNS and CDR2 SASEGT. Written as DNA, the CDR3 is TGTGCCAGCAGTGAACGGGGCCTGTCCTACGAGCAGTACTTC. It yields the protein CASSERGLSYEQYF.

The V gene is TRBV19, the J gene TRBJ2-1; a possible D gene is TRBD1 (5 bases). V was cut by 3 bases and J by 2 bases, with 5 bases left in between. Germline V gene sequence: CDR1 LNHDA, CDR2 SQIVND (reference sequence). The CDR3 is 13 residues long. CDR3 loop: CASSMDTYNEQFF. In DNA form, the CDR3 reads TGTGCCAGTAGTATGGACACCTACAATGAGCAGTTCTTC.

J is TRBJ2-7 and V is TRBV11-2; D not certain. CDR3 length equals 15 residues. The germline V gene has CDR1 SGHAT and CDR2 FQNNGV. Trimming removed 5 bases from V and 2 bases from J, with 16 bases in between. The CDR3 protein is CASSGHQSGAYEQYF. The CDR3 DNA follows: TGTGCCAGCAGCGGGCACCAAAGTGGGGCCTACGAGCAGTACTTC.

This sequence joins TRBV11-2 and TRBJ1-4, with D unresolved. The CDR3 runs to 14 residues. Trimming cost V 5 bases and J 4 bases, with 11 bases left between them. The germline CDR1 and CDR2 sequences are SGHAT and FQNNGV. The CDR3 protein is CASSPFRDNEKLFF. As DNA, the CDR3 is TGTGCCAGCAGCCCTTTCCGAGATAATGAAAAACTGTTTTTT. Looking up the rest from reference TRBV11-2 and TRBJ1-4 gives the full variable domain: EAGVAQSPRYKIIEKRQSVAFWCNPISGHATLYWYQQILGQGPKLLIQFQNNGVVDDSQLPKDRFSAERLKGVDSTLKIQPAKLEDSAVYLCASSPFRDNEKLFFGSGTQLSVL.

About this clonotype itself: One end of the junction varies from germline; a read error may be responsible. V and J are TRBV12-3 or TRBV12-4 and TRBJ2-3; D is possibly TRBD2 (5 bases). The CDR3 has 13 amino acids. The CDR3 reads CANSLAGGDTQYF. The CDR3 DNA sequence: TGTGCCAACAGTTTAGCCGGAGGAGATACGCAGTATTTT.

Here the CDR3 reads CSAGLGADYEQYF. Written as DNA, the CDR3 is TGCAGTGCGGGCTTAGGGGCGGATTACGAGCAGTACTTC. The rearrangement joins TRBV20-1 to TRBJ2-7; tentatively, D is TRBD1 (5 bases). This CDR3 region has 13 residues. CDR1 DFQATT and CDR2 SNEGSKA come from the germline V gene (reference sequence). With 6 bases removed from V and 4 bases from J, the gap between germline ends came to 16 bases.

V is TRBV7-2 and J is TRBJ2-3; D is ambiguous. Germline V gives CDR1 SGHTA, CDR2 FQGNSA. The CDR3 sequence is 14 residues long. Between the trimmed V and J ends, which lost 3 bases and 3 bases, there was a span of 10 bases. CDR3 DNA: TGTGCCAGCAGCTTTTACCAGCAAACAGATACGCAGTATTTT. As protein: CASSFYQQTDTQYF.

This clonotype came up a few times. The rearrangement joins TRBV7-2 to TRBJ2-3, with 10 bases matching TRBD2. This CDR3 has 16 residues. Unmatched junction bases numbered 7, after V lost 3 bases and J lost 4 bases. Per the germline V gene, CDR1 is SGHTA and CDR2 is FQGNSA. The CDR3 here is CASSFGLAENSDTQYF. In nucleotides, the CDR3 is TGTGCCAGCAGCTTCGGACTAGCGGAGAATTCAGATACGCAGTATTTT.

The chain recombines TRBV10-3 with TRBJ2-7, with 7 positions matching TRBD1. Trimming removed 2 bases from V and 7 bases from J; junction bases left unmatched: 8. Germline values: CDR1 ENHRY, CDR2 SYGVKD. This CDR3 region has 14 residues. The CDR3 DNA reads TGTGCCATCAGTGAGCCGACAGGGATCAATGAGCAGTACTTC. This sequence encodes CAISEPTGINEQYF.

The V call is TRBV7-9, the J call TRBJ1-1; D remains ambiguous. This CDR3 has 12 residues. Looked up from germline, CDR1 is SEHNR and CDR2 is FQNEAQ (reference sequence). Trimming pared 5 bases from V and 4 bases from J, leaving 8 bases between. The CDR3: CASSPITTEAFF. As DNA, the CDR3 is TGTGCCAGCAGCCCCATTACCACTGAAGCTTTCTTT.

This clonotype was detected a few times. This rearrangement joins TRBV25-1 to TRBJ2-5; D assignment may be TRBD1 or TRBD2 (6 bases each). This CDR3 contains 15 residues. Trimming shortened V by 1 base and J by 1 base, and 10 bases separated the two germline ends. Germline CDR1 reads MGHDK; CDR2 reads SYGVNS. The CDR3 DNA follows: TGTGCCAGCAGTGAATTCCGGGGGCCCCAAGAGACCCAGTACTTC. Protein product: CASSEFRGPQETQYF.

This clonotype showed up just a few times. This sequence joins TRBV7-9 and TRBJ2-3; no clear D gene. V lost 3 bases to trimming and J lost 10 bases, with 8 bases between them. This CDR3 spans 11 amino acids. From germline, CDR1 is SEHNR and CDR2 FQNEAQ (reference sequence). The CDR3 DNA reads TGTGCCAGCAGCTTTGTCCCCCCGCAGTATTTT. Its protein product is CASSFVPPQYF.

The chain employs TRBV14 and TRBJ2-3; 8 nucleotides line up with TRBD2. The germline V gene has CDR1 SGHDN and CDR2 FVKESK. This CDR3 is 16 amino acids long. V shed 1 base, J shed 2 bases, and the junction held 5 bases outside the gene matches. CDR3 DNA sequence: TGTGCCAGCAGCCAAGTCGGGACTAGACTCACAGATACGCAGTATTTT. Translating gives CASSQVGTRLTDTQYF.

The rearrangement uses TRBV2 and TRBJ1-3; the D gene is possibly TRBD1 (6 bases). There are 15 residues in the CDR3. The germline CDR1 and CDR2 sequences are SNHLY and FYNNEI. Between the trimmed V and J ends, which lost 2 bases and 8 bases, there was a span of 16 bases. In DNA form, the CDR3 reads TGTGCCAGCAGTGAACGAAGAGGGGGTAGGGACACCATATATTTT. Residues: CASSERRGGRDTIYF.